The rows below give T cell receptor beta chains drawn from one sample of a study of blood T cell repertoires in COVID-19. Measured with immunoSEQ multiplex PCR; TCRdb has only the in-frame clones, and not every one. The table lists 70,000 to 85,000 clones, about four fifths of them singletons, with 10% to 15% in the top ten. Specimen: peripheral blood. The receptors stem from a man older than 75 with acute or convalescent COVID-19. The CDR3 runs from the conserved cysteine through the conserved F or W. Each record gives: D gene, J gene, clone size, V gene, CDR3 protein, CDR3 DNA. The D gene is left open where the match is weak. Clone size appears in some rows only: once, few, many, or a class for an expanded clone.

d_call: .; j_call: TRBJ1-3; clone_size: .; v_call: TRBV28; cdr3_aa: CASSSPGEMIAGNTIYF; cdr3_nt: TGTGCCAGCAGTTCCCCGGGGGAAATGATCGCTGGAAACACCATATATTTT
d_call: .; j_call: TRBJ1-2; clone_size: .; v_call: TRBV10-2; cdr3_aa: CASSGTGYGYTF; cdr3_nt: TGCGCCAGCAGCGGGACTGGCTATGGCTACACCTTC
d_call: TRBD1; j_call: TRBJ1-1; clone_size: few; v_call: TRBV10-2; cdr3_aa: CGCRDREWEAFF; cdr3_nt: TGCGGTTGCCGGGACAGGGAGTGGGAAGCTTTCTTT
d_call: .; j_call: TRBJ1-5; clone_size: .; v_call: TRBV6-5; cdr3_aa: CASSGIGLTYQPQHF; cdr3_nt: TGTGCCAGCAGCGGGATCGGGTTAACTTATCAGCCCCAGCATTTT
d_call: .; j_call: TRBJ2-3; clone_size: .; v_call: TRBV11-2; cdr3_aa: CASSFGSSTDTQYF; cdr3_nt: TGTGCCAGCAGCTTTGGGAGTAGCACAGATACGCAGTATTTT
d_call: .; j_call: TRBJ2-7; clone_size: .; v_call: TRBV20-1; cdr3_aa: CSATTASEQYF; cdr3_nt: TGCAGTGCTACGACAGCTAGCGAGCAGTACTTC
d_call: TRBD1; j_call: TRBJ1-5; clone_size: .; v_call: TRBV5-8; cdr3_aa: CASSYRGQGGQPQHF; cdr3_nt: TGTGCCAGCAGCTACCGAGGACAGGGGGGTCAGCCCCAGCATTTT
d_call: .; j_call: TRBJ1-2; clone_size: once; v_call: TRBV10-3; cdr3_aa: CAISENRKTNYGYTF; cdr3_nt: TGTGCCATCAGTGAGAACAGGAAAACTAACTATGGCTACACCTTC
d_call: TRBD1; j_call: TRBJ1-4; clone_size: .; v_call: TRBV10-3; cdr3_aa: CAISPGQNNEKLFF; cdr3_nt: TGTGCCATCAGCCCGGGACAGAATAATGAAAAACTGTTTTTT
d_call: .; j_call: TRBJ1-4; clone_size: .; v_call: TRBV6-5; cdr3_aa: CASLQGVSRNEKLFF; cdr3_nt: TGTGCCAGCTTGCAGGGTGTTTCCAGAAATGAAAAACTGTTTTTT
d_call: TRBD2; j_call: TRBJ2-1; clone_size: .; v_call: TRBV25-1; cdr3_aa: CASSDPRLAGVEEQFF; cdr3_nt: TGTGCCAGCAGTGACCCACGACTAGCGGGGGTTGAGGAGCAGTTCTTC
d_call: .; j_call: TRBJ2-7; clone_size: .; v_call: TRBV5-5; cdr3_aa: CASSLVPGGEYEQYF; cdr3_nt: TGTGCCAGCAGCTTGGTGCCCGGAGGGGAGTACGAGCAGTACTTC
d_call: TRBD1; j_call: TRBJ2-3; clone_size: .; v_call: TRBV4-1; cdr3_aa: CASSQEGGTGSSTDTQYF; cdr3_nt: TGCGCCAGCAGCCAAGAAGGGGGGACAGGGTCTAGCACAGATACGCAGTATTTT
d_call: .; j_call: TRBJ2-6; clone_size: .; v_call: TRBV25-1; cdr3_aa: CASRQDSGANVLTF; cdr3_nt: TGTGCCAGCAGGCAGGACTCTGGGGCCAACGTCCTGACTTTC
d_call: .; j_call: TRBJ2-7; clone_size: .; v_call: TRBV9; cdr3_aa: CASSVGTTPPYEQYF; cdr3_nt: TGTGCCAGCAGCGTAGGGACAACACCGCCCTACGAGCAGTACTTC
d_call: TRBD2; j_call: TRBJ2-2; clone_size: .; v_call: TRBV4-1; cdr3_aa: CASSQALAGVFTGELFF; cdr3_nt: TGCGCCAGCAGCCAGGCACTAGCGGGGGTGTTTACCGGGGAGCTGTTTTTT
d_call: TRBD1; j_call: TRBJ1-5; clone_size: .; v_call: TRBV4-2; cdr3_aa: CASSQVTGGDQPQHF; cdr3_nt: TGTGCCAGCAGCCAAGTCACAGGGGGGGATCAGCCCCAGCATTTT
d_call: TRBD1; j_call: TRBJ1-5; clone_size: once; v_call: TRBV30; cdr3_aa: CAWSPDRGGQPQHF; cdr3_nt: TGTGCCTGGAGTCCCGACAGGGGAGGGCAGCCCCAGCATTTT
d_call: .; j_call: TRBJ2-2; clone_size: .; v_call: TRBV6-5; cdr3_aa: CASTLVGGATGELFF; cdr3_nt: TGTGCCAGCACCCTGGTGGGGGGGGCCACCGGGGAGCTGTTTTTT
d_call: TRBD2; j_call: TRBJ2-1; clone_size: .; v_call: TRBV7-9; cdr3_aa: CASSPGLAGGIYNEQFF; cdr3_nt: TGTGCCAGCAGCCCAGGACTAGCGGGGGGTATATACAATGAGCAGTTCTTC
d_call: TRBD2; j_call: TRBJ2-1; clone_size: few; v_call: TRBV7-8; cdr3_aa: CASSLVRAGGYEQFF; cdr3_nt: TGTGCCAGCAGCTTAGTGCGAGCGGGGGGTTATGAGCAGTTCTTC
d_call: TRBD2; j_call: TRBJ2-3; clone_size: once; v_call: TRBV5-5; cdr3_aa: CASSLSWLAGANTQYF; cdr3_nt: TGTGCCAGCAGCTTGTCATGGCTAGCGGGGGCCAATACGCAGTATTTT
d_call: TRBD1; j_call: TRBJ1-3; clone_size: .; v_call: TRBV18; cdr3_aa: CASPPDRGSLSGNTIYF; cdr3_nt: TGTGCCAGCCCCCCGGACAGGGGCTCGCTCTCTGGAAACACCATATATTTT
d_call: TRBD2; j_call: TRBJ2-7; clone_size: .; v_call: TRBV5-1; cdr3_aa: CASSLEAGSSYEQYF; cdr3_nt: TGCGCCAGCAGCTTGGAAGCGGGGAGCTCCTACGAGCAGTACTTC
d_call: .; j_call: TRBJ1-3; clone_size: once; v_call: TRBV5-1; cdr3_aa: CASSLWAGDSGNTIYF; cdr3_nt: TGCGCCAGCAGCTTGTGGGCAGGGGACTCTGGAAACACCATATATTTT
d_call: TRBD2; j_call: TRBJ2-1; clone_size: .; v_call: TRBV7-2; cdr3_aa: CASRVDLAGGLNEQFF; cdr3_nt: TGTGCCAGCAGGGTGGATCTAGCGGGGGGGCTTAATGAGCAGTTCTTC
d_call: .; j_call: TRBJ1-2; clone_size: .; v_call: TRBV6-1; cdr3_aa: CASSESSGGGPYYGYTF; cdr3_nt: TGTGCCAGCAGTGAATCTAGCGGGGGTGGTCCCTATTATGGCTACACCTTC
d_call: TRBD2; j_call: TRBJ2-1; clone_size: .; v_call: TRBV3-1/TRBV3-2; cdr3_aa: CASSQVAGGYNEQFF; cdr3_nt: TGTGCCAGCAGCCAAGTAGCGGGGGGATACAATGAGCAGTTCTTC
d_call: .; j_call: TRBJ2-5; clone_size: .; v_call: TRBV11-2; cdr3_aa: CASSPNSQETQYF; cdr3_nt: TGTGCCAGCAGCCCCAACAGCCAAGAGACCCAGTACTTC
d_call: TRBD1; j_call: TRBJ1-1; clone_size: .; v_call: TRBV6-5; cdr3_aa: CASSYPGQGAGAFF; cdr3_nt: TGTGCCAGCAGTTACCCAGGACAGGGGGCTGGAGCTTTCTTT
d_call: .; j_call: TRBJ1-4; clone_size: few; v_call: TRBV10-3; cdr3_aa: CAISERGDSNEKLFF; cdr3_nt: TGTGCCATCAGTGAGCGGGGGGATTCTAATGAAAAACTGTTTTTT
d_call: .; j_call: TRBJ2-7; clone_size: .; v_call: TRBV10-3; cdr3_aa: CAISEGGGYEQYF; cdr3_nt: TGTGCCATCAGTGAGGGAGGAGGCTACGAGCAGTACTTC
d_call: TRBD1; j_call: TRBJ1-2; clone_size: .; v_call: TRBV4-2; cdr3_aa: CASSQATGGINYGYTF; cdr3_nt: TGTGCCAGCAGCCAAGCTACAGGGGGCATTAACTATGGCTACACCTTC
d_call: TRBD1; j_call: TRBJ1-1; clone_size: once; v_call: TRBV2; cdr3_aa: CARKARSQGMNTEAFF; cdr3_nt: TGTGCCAGAAAAGCCCGTTCACAGGGGATGAACACTGAAGCTTTCTTT
d_call: .; j_call: TRBJ1-3; clone_size: .; v_call: TRBV5-5; cdr3_aa: CASSQQLQVDFGNTIYF; cdr3_nt: TGTGCCAGCAGCCAACAATTACAGGTTGACTTTGGAAACACCATATATTTT
d_call: .; j_call: TRBJ1-1; clone_size: .; v_call: TRBV3-1/TRBV3-2; cdr3_aa: CASSQTGGGTEAFF; cdr3_nt: TGTGCCAGCAGTCAAACTGGGGGCGGCACTGAAGCTTTCTTT
d_call: TRBD2; j_call: TRBJ2-3; clone_size: .; v_call: TRBV3-1/TRBV3-2; cdr3_aa: CASSQDGGAQDTQYF; cdr3_nt: TGTGCCAGCAGCCAAGACGGGGGGGCCCAAGATACGCAGTATTTT
d_call: TRBD1; j_call: TRBJ1-2; clone_size: few; v_call: TRBV7-3; cdr3_aa: CASSPQPGQASYGYTF; cdr3_nt: TGTGCCAGCAGCCCGCAACCGGGACAGGCGTCCTATGGCTACACCTTC
d_call: TRBD2; j_call: TRBJ2-7; clone_size: .; v_call: TRBV3-1/TRBV3-2; cdr3_aa: CASSHSGRGPIHEQYF; cdr3_nt: TGTGCCAGCAGCCACTCAGGGAGGGGTCCGATCCACGAGCAGTACTTC
d_call: .; j_call: TRBJ1-5; clone_size: few; v_call: TRBV19; cdr3_aa: CASMGRFNQPQHF; cdr3_nt: TGTGCCAGTATGGGGAGGTTTAATCAGCCCCAGCATTTT